This T cell receptor beta chain was captured by sequencing in a study of CD4 T cells in relation to SARS-CoV-2 and coronaviruses. General study results and limits: SARS-CoV-2-driven expansion was significantly weaker in crossreactive than monoreactive clones. The assay detects memory recall responses, not culture-primed primary responses. The cross-reactivity analysis covered only spike protein, not other viral proteins. In around 67% of donors, memory CD4+ clonotypes crossrecognized SARS-CoV-2 and at least one common cold coronavirus spike.

The table came from immunoSEQ multiplex PCR; TCRdb's copy has only in-frame clones and leaves some out. The sample consists of about 54,000 clones, under 95% of them appearing once. The CDR3 is 13 residues long. Per germline, CDR1 MRHNA and CDR2 SNTAGT. V lost 3 bases to trimming and J lost 4 bases, with 6 bases between them. With respect to this clone: Its antigen is undetermined.

Sequenced: naive CD4+ T cells from PBMCs. The sample's subset: naive CD4+ T cells isolated by negative enrichment. J is TRBJ2-2 and V is TRBV6-4, with a possible D match to TRBD2 (6 bases). The clonotype originates from an adult with COVID-19. This CDR3 is CASSETSTGELFF. In DNA, the CDR3 is TGTGCCAGCAGTGAGACTAGCACCGGGGAGCTGTTTTTT.